The sequence of this T cell receptor (beta chain) was determined in a study of shared clonotypes between healthy human individuals. With regard to this clone: Its antigen is still unknown.

The germline V and J ends were trimmed by 5 bases and 5 bases, with 9 bases remaining between them. The CDR3 has 12 amino acids. Germline CDR1 and CDR2: MNHNS and SASEGT. Clones were read by immunoSEQ multiplex PCR, and TCRdb kept only the in-frame ones, dropping some. In the table there are about 600,000 clones, less than 98% of which are singletons. General study findings and limits: Larger estimated richness was generally seen in naive subsets than in memory subsets. The rarefaction results pointed to incomplete sorted-subset sequencing despite large depth.

The TCR was taken from a woman in her 30s in good health. The chain employs TRBV6-1 and TRBJ1-2, with D unresolved. The sequenced sample was naive CD4+ T cells sorted from blood. Regarding subset: CD45RA+ positively selected. As DNA, the CDR3 is TGTGCCAGCAGTCCACAGCCTTATGGCTACACCTTC. It yields the protein CASSPQPYGYTF.